What follows are 14 T cell receptor beta chains derived from one specimen sequenced in a study of cytomegalovirus exposure and HLA in healthy donors. A multiplex PCR was run with 60 Vbeta primers and 13 Jbeta primers. Sequencing used immunoSEQ multiplex PCR; TCRdb keeps in-frame clones, though not all of them. The repertoire holds 310,000 or so clones, about 90% seen once, with roughly 2.3% in the top ten. The sample taken for sequencing was PBMCs. These receptors originate from a woman aged 18 to 35 in good health and CMV-seronegative.

The rearrangement links TRBV9 to TRBJ1-2; D not resolved. The ends were cut back, 0 bases at V and 4 bases at J, with 13 bases in the middle. CDR1 SGDLS and CDR2 YYNGEE come from the germline V gene. The CDR3 has 15 amino acids. CDR3 nucleotide sequence: TGTGCCAGCAGCGTAGGAGAGGGATTAAGCTATGGCTACACCTTC. Encoded protein: CASSVGEGLSYGYTF.

Comments on this clone: Other DNA sequences from this sample encode an identical CDR3 as well. The chain carries TRBV18 and TRBJ2-5; tentatively, D is TRBD1 (6 bases). The germline gives CDR1 KGHSH, CDR2 LQKENI. The V end lost 3 bases, the J end lost 4 bases, and 9 bases lay between the germline ends. The CDR3 is 13 amino acids. The chain's CDR3 is CASSPRGGETQYF. In DNA, the CDR3 is TGTGCCAGCTCACCTAGAGGGGGAGAGACCCAGTACTTC.

This clone occurred once. The V call is TRBV10-3, the J call TRBJ2-3, with 11 nucleotides matching TRBD1. V shed 3 bases, J shed 1 base, and the junction held 3 bases outside the gene matches. The germline gives CDR1 ENHRY, CDR2 SYGVKD. This CDR3 is 16 amino acids long. CDR3 sequence: CAISDWTGGGTDTQYF. The CDR3 region has the DNA TGTGCCATCAGTGACTGGACAGGGGGCGGCACAGATACGCAGTATTTT.

The V and J genes are TRBV12-5 and TRBJ1-1, with a tentative D call TRBD1 (5 bases). Germline assignment: CDR1 LGHNT and CDR2 FRNRAP. The CDR3 has 14 residues. V was clipped by 6 bases and J by 1 base, with 12 bases between them. CDR3 in amino acids: CASGPGLKNTEAFF. The CDR3 nucleotides are TGTGCTAGTGGCCCGGGACTGAAGAACACTGAAGCTTTCTTT.

The chain has TRBV4-1 and TRBJ2-3, with 7 bases lining up with TRBD2. Germline lookup yields CDR1 MGHRA and CDR2 YSYEKL. V shed 5 bases and J 2 bases; nucleotides not matched to a gene: 13. The CDR3 loop spans 17 amino acids. The CDR3 reads CASSSGGGLRNTDTQYF. DNA for the CDR3: TGCGCCAGCAGCAGTGGGGGGGGACTTCGAAACACAGATACGCAGTATTTT.

The V and J genes are TRBV7-2 and TRBJ2-1; 13 nucleotides line up with TRBD2. Germline lookup yields CDR1 SGHTA and CDR2 FQGNSA. CDR3 length: 16 residues. Germline trimming cut 3 bases from V and 4 bases from J; bases unmatched to any gene: 3. CDR3 nucleotide sequence: TGTGCCAGCAGCTTGCAGGGACTAGCGGGGTACAATGAGCAGTTCTTC. This translates into CASSLQGLAGYNEQFF.

CDR3 nucleotide sequence: TGTGCCAGCACCGTCAGGGGCGGGCCCTACGAGCAGTACTTC. This encodes CASTVRGGPYEQYF. The chain carries TRBV27 and TRBJ2-7; possibly TRBD1 for D (6 bases). CDR1 MNHEY and CDR2 SMNVEV come from the germline V gene (reference sequence). V was shortened by 7 bases and J by 2 bases, with 15 bases between the two germline ends. The CDR3 is 14 residues long.

This chain connects TRBV18 to TRBJ1-2; TRBD1 matches at 8 bases. The CDR3 runs 14 residues. CDR1 KGHSH and CDR2 LQKENI come from the germline V gene. The trim removed 6 bases at V and 4 bases at J, leaving 7 bases unmatched. The CDR3 region has the DNA TGTGCCAGCTCCCCAAGGACAGGGACCTATGGCTACACCTTC. Protein: CASSPRTGTYGYTF.

Points on this clone: This CDR3 is also generated by other DNA sequences in the sample. The genes are TRBV6-1 and TRBJ1-1; the D gene is possibly TRBD1 (6 bases). Trimming took off 3 bases at V and 2 bases at J, with 10 bases between the two ends. Germline CDR1 MNHNS, CDR2 SASEGT. The CDR3 has 14 amino acids. The CDR3 reads CASSDRGSNTEAFF. DNA for the CDR3: TGTGCCAGCAGTGACAGGGGATCTAACACTGAAGCTTTCTTT.

The J gene is TRBJ2-1, the V gene TRBV19; possible D gene TRBD1, 6 bases. CDR3 length: 15 amino acids. Trimming stripped 3 bases from V and 7 bases from J, with 16 bases between. Germline loops: CDR1 LNHDA, CDR2 SQIVND (reference sequence). Here the CDR3 reads CASSILIRGTNEQFF. CDR3 DNA: TGTGCCAGTAGTATCCTAATCAGGGGCACAAATGAGCAGTTCTTC. Filled out from reference TRBV19 and TRBJ2-1, the complete variable domain reads DGGITQSPKYLFRKEGQNVTLSCEQNLNHDAMYWYRQDPGQGLRLIYYSQIVNDFQKGDIAEGYSVSREKKESFPLTVTSAQKNPTAFYLCASSILIRGTNEQFFGPGTRLTVL.

The chain is built from TRBV19 and TRBJ1-1; 7 bases are shared with TRBD1. The CDR3 runs to 15 residues. V lost 3 bases and J lost 5; bases outside the gene matches: 9. Germline CDR1 and CDR2: LNHDA and SQIVND (reference sequence). The DNA of the CDR3 is TGTGCCAGTAGTATTCTCTCAGGGGGACGAACTGAAGCTTTCTTT. It encodes CASSILSGGRTEAFF.

The CDR3 loop is CASSYGQGDYGYTF. CDR3 nucleotide sequence: TGTGCCAGTAGCTATGGACAGGGAGACTATGGCTACACCTTC. The chain joins TRBV19 to TRBJ1-2, with 8 bases that match TRBD1. The CDR3 has 14 amino acids. Germline-derived CDR1 and CDR2 are LNHDA and SQIVND (reference sequence). The ends lost 6 bases at V and 3 bases at J; junction bases unmatched: 6.

J is TRBJ2-2 and V is TRBV6-1; D remains unclear. The CDR3 covers 13 residues. CDR1 is MNHNS, CDR2 SASEGT, per germline. V gave up 6 bases and J gave up 1 base, with 6 bases separating them. For the CDR3, the DNA is TGTGCCAGCAGGGCCCAGAACACCGGGGAGCTGTTTTTT. Amino acid sequence: CASRAQNTGELFF.

This chain joins TRBV7-6 and TRBJ1-5; D is perhaps TRBD1 (6 bases). The CDR3 consists of 16 residues. Germline V gene data show CDR1 as SGHVS and CDR2 as FNYEAQ. Between the trimmed V and J ends, which lost 1 base and 2 bases, there was a span of 12 bases. The CDR3 DNA sequence: TGTGCCAGCAGCTTAGACGGCAGGGGAGGCAATCAGCCCCAGCATTTT. Protein product: CASSLDGRGGNQPQHF.